This entry concerns a single T cell receptor beta chain. Its antigen is undetermined. The data originate from a study of cytomegalovirus exposure and HLA in healthy donors. Study-wide findings and caveats: The study listed roughly 160 cytomegalovirus-associated TCR beta chains. Confirmation in vitro established that a few CMV-associated chains were specific for CMV antigens. Usually a TCR sequence was rare, but some public TCRs were found in many donors.

The data were produced by immunoSEQ multiplex PCR, yet TCRdb's version contains in-frame clones alone and is incomplete. The sample yields some 130,000 clones, roughly 89% seen once. CDR3 length: 13 amino acids. V lost 3 bases, J lost 4 bases, and 9 bases lay in between. The germline CDR1 and CDR2 sequences are ENHRY and SYGVKD. The V gene is TRBV10-3, the J gene TRBJ2-5, with a tentative D call TRBD1 (5 bases). Sequenced material: PBMCs. This receptor was taken from a woman between 18 and 29 years old in good health and CMV-seronegative. The DNA for the CDR3 is TGTGCCATCAGTGAAACGCAGGGAGAGACCCAGTACTTC. Protein: CAISETQGETQYF.